Shown below are 18 T cell receptor beta chains from a single sample sequenced in a study of ipilimumab plus nivolumab after autologous stem cell transplantation. Assay: immunoSEQ multiplex PCR; the TCRdb copy retains only in-frame clones and omits some. The sample has fewer than 85,000 clones, under 85% seen once. Here the sequenced sample was PBMCs, taken in a trial of ipilimumab plus nivolumab as post-transplant consolidation. The receptors here all came from a male donor with diffuse large B-cell lymphoma.

This clone has a handful of counts. The chain combines TRBV2 with TRBJ2-2; 9 bases map to TRBD2. The CDR3 has 17 residues. Looked up from germline, CDR1 is SNHLY and CDR2 is FYNNEI. V gave up 1 base and J gave up 0 bases; unmatched junction bases: 3. This CDR3 reads CASSEVAGVSNTGELFF. CDR3 in DNA: TGTGCCAGCAGTGAAGTAGCGGGGGTTTCGAACACCGGGGAGCTGTTTTTT. Supplemented by reference TRBV2 and TRBJ2-2, the full variable domain reads EPEVTQTPSHQVTQMGQEVILRCVPISNHLYFYWYRQILGQKVEFLVSFYNNEISEKSEIFDDQFSVERPDGSNFTLKIRSTKLEDSAMYFCASSEVAGVSNTGELFFGEGSRLTVL.

The rearrangement uses TRBV27 and TRBJ1-2; unclear D gene. The length of the CDR3 is 13 residues. Per the germline V gene, CDR1 is MNHEY and CDR2 is SMNVEV (reference sequence). The V gene lost 3 bases and the J gene lost 6 bases, with 11 bases spanning the gap. The CDR3 nucleotides read TGTGCCAGCAGTTTGATGGAGTATGATGGCTACACCTTC. Protein: CASSLMEYDGYTF.

V gene TRBV30 combines with J gene TRBJ2-1; 8 nucleotides agree with TRBD2. V lost 0 bases and J lost 0; bases outside the gene matches: 1. Germline lookup yields CDR1 GTSNPN and CDR2 SVGIG (reference sequence). CDR3 size: 15 residues. The CDR3: CAWSVRGGSYNEQFF. CDR3 bases: TGTGCCTGGAGTGTACGGGGGGGCTCCTACAATGAGCAGTTCTTC.

The rearrangement uses TRBV4-3 and TRBJ2-3; 14 nucleotides line up with TRBD2. The J segment lost 6 bases and the V segment lost 4 bases, leaving 3 bases of the junction unmatched. The CDR3 loop spans 15 amino acids. Germline V gives CDR1 LGHNA, CDR2 YSLEER. CDR3 DNA: TGCGCCAGCAGCCCAAGACTAGCGGGGGGGGATACGCAGTATTTT. Residues: CASSPRLAGGDTQYF.

This clone has only a few counts. V is TRBV19 and J is TRBJ1-1; no clear D gene. The V gene's germline CDR1 is LNHDA and CDR2 SQIVND (reference sequence). Trimming stripped 7 bases from V and 6 bases from J, with 21 bases between. CDR3 size: 15 residues. CDR3 sequence: CASKVGRSYSPEAFF. In DNA, the CDR3 is TGTGCCAGTAAGGTCGGGCGTTCGTATAGCCCTGAAGCTTTCTTT.

This clone was recorded a few times. The chain links TRBV4-2 to TRBJ1-1; no definite D call. CDR1 LGHNA and CDR2 YNFKEQ come from the germline V gene. Trimming took off 3 bases at V and 9 bases at J, with 11 bases between the two ends. This CDR3 contains 12 residues. The CDR3 sequence is CASSQDGRKAFF. DNA for the CDR3: TGTGCCAGCAGCCAGGACGGGCGGAAAGCTTTCTTT.

The V and J genes are TRBV10-3 and TRBJ2-1; 8 nucleotides agree with TRBD1. V shed 8 bases, J shed 4 bases, and the junction held 10 bases outside the gene matches. The V gene's germline CDR1 is ENHRY and CDR2 SYGVKD. The length of the CDR3 is 15 residues. The chain's CDR3 is CAIPLDRGEYNEQFF. The CDR3 DNA is TGTGCCATCCCCTTAGACAGGGGAGAATACAATGAGCAGTTCTTC.

This sequence joins TRBV4-1 and TRBJ2-7; 9 bases are a match to TRBD2. The germline V gene has CDR1 MGHRA and CDR2 YSYEKL. There are 16 residues in the CDR3. The V segment lost 0 bases and the J segment 4 bases; nucleotides outside the gene matches: 7. The CDR3 sequence is CASSQDLPSGDYEQYF. The CDR3 DNA follows: TGCGCCAGCAGCCAAGATTTGCCTAGCGGGGATTACGAGCAGTACTTC.

The rearrangement joins TRBV4-2 to TRBJ1-2; D is uncertain. Germline V gene data show CDR1 as LGHNA and CDR2 as YNFKEQ. The CDR3 loop spans 14 amino acids. The V end lost 1 base, the J end lost 2 bases, and 8 bases lay between the germline ends. The chain's CDR3 is CASSQGEENYGYTF. CDR3 coding DNA: TGTGCCAGCAGCCAAGGCGAGGAGAACTATGGCTACACCTTC.

The chain uses TRBV5-1 and TRBJ2-3; 7 bases agree with TRBD1. This CDR3 spans 15 amino acids. After removal of 5 bases from V and 4 bases from J, the junction contained 10 bases not matched to a gene. Germline CDR1 is SGHRS and CDR2 is YFSETQ. The CDR3 DNA sequence: TGCGCCAGCAGGAGGGGACAGAAAGCCTCAGATACGCAGTATTTT. This gives the protein CASRRGQKASDTQYF.

V gene TRBV6-1 combines with J gene TRBJ2-2; D not certain. The V end lost 6 bases, the J end lost 2 bases, and 4 bases lay between the germline ends. This CDR3 comprises 12 residues. Germline values: CDR1 MNHNS, CDR2 SASEGT. The chain's CDR3 is CASRANTGELFF. The CDR3 bases are TGTGCCAGCAGGGCTAACACCGGGGAGCTGTTTTTT.

This sequence joins TRBV19 and TRBJ2-7; TRBD1 matches 7 bases. The V gene's germline CDR1 is LNHDA and CDR2 SQIVND (reference sequence). The length of the CDR3 is 17 residues. The J segment lost 3 bases and the V segment lost 4 bases, leaving 15 bases of the junction unmatched. Written as DNA, the CDR3 is TGTGCCAGTAGTACGGCCCGAGGGGGCTCTTCTTACTACGAGCAGTACTTC. Amino acid sequence: CASSTARGGSSYYEQYF.

The rearrangement joins TRBV18 to TRBJ1-4; 7 bases fit TRBD1. The CDR3 runs 17 residues. CDR1 is KGHSH and CDR2 is LQKENI in the germline V gene. Losses at the gene ends were 5 bases for V and 6 bases for J; bases not matched to a gene: 15. CDR3 in amino acids: CASSSDRRGPTDEKLFF. CDR3 DNA sequence: TGTGCCAGCTCATCGGACAGGAGAGGCCCCACTGATGAAAAACTGTTTTTT.

The J gene is TRBJ2-7, the V gene TRBV11-2; D is tentatively TRBD1 or TRBD2 (5 bases each). This CDR3 has 15 residues. Trimming left V 1 base short and J 4 bases short, with 14 bases between. Germline V CDR1 and CDR2: SGHAT, FQNNGV. The CDR3 reads CASSLGGSPYYEQYF. The CDR3 DNA reads TGTGCCAGCAGCTTAGGGGGGAGTCCTTATTACGAGCAGTACTTC.

CDR3 nucleotides: TGTGCCAGCAGCTTCTCCAGGGCCACTGAAGCTTTCTTT. Residues: CASSFSRATEAFF. The rearrangement joins TRBV7-9 to TRBJ1-1; perhaps TRBD1 as D (5 bases). There are 13 residues in the CDR3. Trimming cost V 3 bases and J 4 bases, with 9 bases left between them. Germline loops: CDR1 SEHNR, CDR2 FQNEAQ (reference sequence). Drawing the rest from reference TRBV7-9 and TRBJ1-1, the complete variable domain is DTGVSQNPRHKITKRGQNVTFRCDPISEHNRLYWYRQTLGQGPEFLTYFQNEAQLEKSRLLSDRFSAERPKGSFSTLEIQRTEQGDSAMYLCASSFSRATEAFFGQGTRLTVV.

V gene TRBV19 combines with J gene TRBJ1-1; no firm D call. The CDR3 is 15 amino acids. Trimming pared 11 bases from V and 3 bases from J, leaving 22 bases between. Per germline, CDR1 LNHDA and CDR2 SQIVND (reference sequence). CDR3 in amino acids: CASSTRPGLDTEAFF. The CDR3 nucleotides are TGTGCCTCCAGTACCCGCCCTGGGTTGGACACTGAAGCTTTCTTT.

The rearrangement uses TRBV5-6 and TRBJ1-1; a possible D gene is TRBD1 (5 bases). V was pared by 2 bases and J by 1 base, with 9 bases between. The CDR3 loop spans 14 amino acids. Per germline, CDR1 SGHDT and CDR2 YYEEEE. The CDR3 sequence: CASSFPTGNTEAFF. The CDR3 bases are TGTGCCAGCAGCTTCCCCACAGGGAACACTGAAGCTTTCTTT.

CDR3 DNA sequence: TGTGCCAGCAGCTTGGCAGATACGCAGTATTTT. Its protein is CASSLADTQYF. J is TRBJ2-3 and V is TRBV11-2, with D unclear. This CDR3 is 11 amino acids long. Germline V gene sequence: CDR1 SGHAT, CDR2 FQNNGV. Deletions cut 3 bases from V and 4 bases from J, with 2 bases between.